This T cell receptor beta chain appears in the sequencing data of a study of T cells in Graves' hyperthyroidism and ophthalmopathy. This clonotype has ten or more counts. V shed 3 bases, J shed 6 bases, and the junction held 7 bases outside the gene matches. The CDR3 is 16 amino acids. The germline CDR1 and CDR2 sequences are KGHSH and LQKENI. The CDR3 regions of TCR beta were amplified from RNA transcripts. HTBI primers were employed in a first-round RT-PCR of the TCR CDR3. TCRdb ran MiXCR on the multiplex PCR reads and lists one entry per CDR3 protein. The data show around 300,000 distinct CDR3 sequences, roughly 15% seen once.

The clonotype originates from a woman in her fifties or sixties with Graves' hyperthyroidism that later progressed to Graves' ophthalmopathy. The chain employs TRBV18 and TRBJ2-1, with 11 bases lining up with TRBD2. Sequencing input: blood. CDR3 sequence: CASSPYTSGSGNEQFF. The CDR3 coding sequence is TGTGCCAGCTCACCTTACACTAGCGGGAGTGGCAATGAGCAGTTCTTC. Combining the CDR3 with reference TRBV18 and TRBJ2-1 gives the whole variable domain NAGVMQNPRHLVRRRGQEARLRCSPMKGHSHVYWYRQLPEEGLKFMVYLQKENIIDESGMPKERFSAEFPKEGPSILRIQQVVRGDSAAYFCASSPYTSGSGNEQFFGPGTRLTVL.